This is a list of T cell receptor beta chains from one sample in a study of blood T cell repertoires in COVID-19. Only in-frame clones appear in the TCRdb table, and some are missing; sequencing was by immunoSEQ multiplex PCR. The sample carries about 260,000 clones, approximately 86% recorded once. Material: peripheral blood. These TCRs come from a woman in her fifties or sixties with COVID-19, enrolled during active disease. Both conserved end residues are part of each CDR3. The order of the fields is J gene, clone size, V gene, D gene, CDR3 DNA, CDR3 protein. D genes are given only for firm matches. Size tells how often a clone was seen (once, few, many) or the class of an expanded clone, and some rows leave it out.

TRBJ2-7 | - | TRBV27 | - | TGTGCCAGCAGTTTGGCCCCAAGCACAGCCACCTACGAGCAGTACTTC | CASSLAPSTATYEQYF
TRBJ2-1 | - | TRBV5-1 | - | TGCGCCAGCAGCCGAACAGCAAATGAGCAGTTCTTC | CASSRTANEQFF
TRBJ2-7 | - | TRBV29-1 | TRBD1 | TGCAGCGCCGTCGGGTGGACAGGGAAAACCTTCCCCGCACCCACCCGAGTCTACGAGCAGTACTTC | CSAVGWTGKTFPAPTRVYEQYF
TRBJ2-3 | - | TRBV20-1 | - | TGCAGTGCTAGTGTCGGAGATACGCAGTATTTT | CSASVGDTQYF
TRBJ1-1 | - | TRBV29-1 | TRBD1 | TGCAGCGTTGGGGGCAGGGGGCGCGTAGCTTTCTTT | CSVGGRGRVAFF
TRBJ2-7 | - | TRBV19 | - | TGTGCCAGTAGTATGACTCTCATAGACCCCTACGAGCAGTACTTC | CASSMTLIDPYEQYF
TRBJ2-5 | - | TRBV6-5 | - | TGTGCCAGTTGGCCGGGCAGGGGAAAAGAGACCCAGTACTTC | CASWPGRGKETQYF
TRBJ1-6 | - | TRBV18 | - | TGTGCCAGCTCCCTTGGGGGCGGGGGGCTCTATAATTCACCCCTCCACTTT | CASSLGGGGLYNSPLHF
TRBJ2-7 | - | TRBV19 | TRBD2 | TGTGCCAGTAGTATAGACCTAGCGGGAGGGAGAGACGAGCAGTACTTC | CASSIDLAGGRDEQYF
TRBJ1-5 | - | TRBV6-2/TRBV6-3 | TRBD1 | TGTGCCAGCAGTTACGAATATTCGACAGGGGAGAGCAATCAGCCCCAGCATTTT | CASSYEYSTGESNQPQHF
TRBJ1-6 | - | TRBV4-1 | TRBD1 | TGCGCCAGCAGCCTTTCCGGGACAGGGGTTCCACCCCTCCACTTT | CASSLSGTGVPPLHF
TRBJ2-7 | few | TRBV27 | - | TGTGCCAGCAGTGGGACACTACTGGAGCAGTACTTC | CASSGTLLEQYF
TRBJ2-5 | - | TRBV3-1/TRBV3-2 | TRBD2 | TGTGCCAGCAGCCAAATGGCGGGAGCCGGCGAGACCCAGTACTTC | CASSQMAGAGETQYF
TRBJ1-2 | - | TRBV4-3 | TRBD1 | TGCGCCAGCAGCCAAGGCTACCCCGGGACAGGGTATGGCTACACCTTC | CASSQGYPGTGYGYTF
TRBJ2-7 | - | TRBV30 | TRBD2 | TGTGCCTGGAGCCCGGGACTAGCGGGAGTCGAGCAGTACTTC | CAWSPGLAGVEQYF
TRBJ2-5 | - | TRBV6-6 | TRBD2 | TGTGCCAGCAGTCTGGGACTAGCGGGAGATTCGGGTGAGACCCAGTACTTC | CASSLGLAGDSGETQYF
TRBJ2-6 | - | TRBV6-5 | - | TGTGCCAGCTTCCTCTGGGCCAACGTCCTGACTTTC | CASFLWANVLTF
TRBJ2-1 | - | TRBV19 | TRBD2 | TGTGCCAGTAGTCAACTAGCGGGAGGGCGATACAATGAGCAGTTCTTC | CASSQLAGGRYNEQFF
TRBJ2-7 | once | TRBV19 | - | TGTGCCAGTACAGGTCCCTCCTACGAGCAGTACTTC | CASTGPSYEQYF
TRBJ1-2 | - | TRBV11-2 | - | TGTGCCAGCAGCCCCAGTGGCGGGGCCGGACGGTTGGGCTATGGCTACACCTTC | CASSPSGGAGRLGYGYTF
TRBJ1-4 | - | TRBV5-1 | - | TGCGCCAGCAGCTTGGAAGCACGGGGTGAAAAACTGTTTTTT | CASSLEARGEKLFF
TRBJ2-7 | - | TRBV6-5 | - | TGTGCCAGCATTACCAGACTATCCTACGAGCAGTACTTC | CASITRLSYEQYF
TRBJ1-3 | few | TRBV7-2 | - | TGTGCCAGCAGCTTAGCGTTGGGGGGCTCTGGAAACACCATATATTTT | CASSLALGGSGNTIYF
TRBJ2-7 | few | TRBV2 | TRBD1 | TGTGCCAGCAGCAGGGACAGGGGTATCGAGCAGTACTTC | CASSRDRGIEQYF
TRBJ2-1 | once | TRBV10-3 | - | TGTGCCACCCTCGGGTCCCCCAGCGATGAGCAGTTCTTC | CATLGSPSDEQFF
TRBJ2-1 | once | TRBV29-1 | TRBD2 | TGCAGCGTTGAAGCAAGCGGGAGCGGACTCTACAATGAGCAGTTCTTC | CSVEASGSGLYNEQFF
TRBJ2-7 | few | TRBV2 | TRBD2 | TGTGCCAGCAGGGGGACTAGCGGGAAATTGGGGCAGTACTTC | CASRGTSGKLGQYF
TRBJ2-7 | - | TRBV28 | TRBD2 | TGTGCCAGCAGTTCACCCGGGGGGGGAGGGACTTACGAGCAGTACTTC | CASSSPGGGGTYEQYF
TRBJ2-1 | - | TRBV7-3 | - | TGTGCCAGCAGCTTAGTAGGGGTAACTAATGAGCAGTTCTTC | CASSLVGVTNEQFF
TRBJ2-7 | - | TRBV10-1 | TRBD2 | TGCGCCAGCAGTGAGTCGACTCCCGGGACTAGCGGATACCACGCGGAGTACTTC | CASSESTPGTSGYHAEYF